The TCR beta chain described here comes from a study of cytomegalovirus exposure and HLA in healthy donors. The study's findings and limits: Presence/absence results assume similar sequencing depth per donor, which may not hold. Later analysis reportedly placed an Asian-associated ancestry cluster below the approximately 700-donor mean in N-insertions. TRBV6-2, TRBV6-3 and other indistinguishable V segments were excluded.

PCR amplification relied on 60 Vbeta primers (plus 13 Jbeta primers). Only in-frame clones appear in the TCRdb table, and some are missing; sequencing was by immunoSEQ multiplex PCR. The table for this sample gives 130,000 or so clones. Remarks on this clone: Its cognate antigen is unknown.

Germline trimming cut 4 bases from V and 9 bases from J; bases unmatched to any gene: 13. The CDR3 loop spans 18 amino acids. Germline V lookup: CDR1 LNHDA, CDR2 SQIVND (reference sequence). The receptor was derived from a woman in her thirties or forties in good health and CMV-seronegative. Sequences were obtained from PBMCs. The chain combines TRBV19 with TRBJ2-1; 15 nucleotides match TRBD2. CDR3 sequence reads: CASSRGLAGGHLSPEQFF. The CDR3 DNA reads as TGTGCCAGTAGTAGGGGACTAGCGGGGGGCCACCTAAGCCCTGAGCAGTTCTTC.